The 19 T cell receptor beta chains below come from one sample, sequenced in a study of CD8 T cells in Susac syndrome. An amount of RNA that ranged from roughly 0.5 to 1 ug was reverse transcribed with random hexamers. TCRdb fed the immunoSEQ multiplex PCR reads into MiXCR, producing one record per CDR3 protein. The sample gives under 150,000 distinct CDR3 sequences, approximately 94% of which show up once; less than 0.15% is in the top ten. Sequencing was carried out using CD4+ T cells from PBMCs. The source is a human donor with multiple sclerosis.

The J gene is TRBJ1-1, the V gene TRBV5-1; 7 nucleotides match TRBD1. The CDR3 runs 13 residues. V lost 0 bases to trimming and J lost 8 bases; unmatched junction nucleotides: 4. Germline loops: CDR1 SGHRS, CDR2 YFSETQ. The CDR3 sequence: CASSLGTGREAFF. The DNA of the CDR3 is TGCGCCAGCAGCTTGGGGACAGGTCGAGAAGCTTTCTTT.

V and J are TRBV29-1 and TRBJ1-1; a weak D match, TRBD1 (6 bases). Germline loops: CDR1 SQVTM, CDR2 ANQGSEA. CDR3 length: 13 amino acids. V was shortened by 3 bases and J by 2 bases, with 10 bases between the two germline ends. The CDR3, as DNA: TGCAGCGTTGACGACAGGCGCAACACTGAAGCTTTCTTT. This codes for CSVDDRRNTEAFF. The whole variable domain, remainder taken from reference TRBV29-1 and TRBJ1-1, is SAVISQKPSRDICQRGTSLTIQCQVDSQVTMMFWYRQQPGQSLTLIATANQGSEATYESGFVIDKFPISRPNLTFSTLTVSNMSPEDSSIYLCSVDDRRNTEAFFGQGTRLTVV.

J is TRBJ1-1 and V is TRBV19; TRBD1 is a possible D gene (6 bases). Looked up from germline, CDR1 is LNHDA and CDR2 is SQIVND (reference sequence). Trimming shortened V by 0 bases and J by 11 bases, and 10 bases separated the two germline ends. The length of the CDR3 is 12 residues. In DNA form, the CDR3 reads TGTGCCAGTAGTATAGACCACAGGGACGCTTTCTTT. Amino acids: CASSIDHRDAFF.

The CDR3 DNA follows: TGTGCCAGCAAACGGACAGCGGACAATTCACCCCTCCACTTT. Protein product: CASKRTADNSPLHF. This chain connects TRBV28 to TRBJ1-6, with D possibly matching TRBD1 (6 bases). CDR3 length: 14 residues. CDR1 is MDHEN, CDR2 SYDVKM, per germline. V lost 7 bases to trimming and J lost 7 bases, with 14 bases between them.

The V call is TRBV18, the J call TRBJ1-1; no clear D gene. This CDR3 has 16 residues. V was shortened by 2 bases and J by 1 base, with 14 bases between the two germline ends. Germline values: CDR1 KGHSH, CDR2 LQKENI. Written as DNA, the CDR3 is TGTGCCAGCTCACCAGGGAGGGCAGGCGAGAACACTGAAGCTTTCTTT. Translation: CASSPGRAGENTEAFF.

The chain is built from TRBV5-1 and TRBJ2-1; 7 positions match TRBD2. Unmatched junction bases numbered 17, after V lost 2 bases and J lost 9 bases. The length of the CDR3 is 17 residues. The germline V gene encodes CDR1 SGHRS and CDR2 YFSETQ. The CDR3 loop is CASSFHGGSALGGEQFF. The CDR3 region has the DNA TGCGCCAGCAGCTTCCACGGGGGGAGCGCTCTGGGCGGTGAGCAGTTCTTC. Based on the CDR3 plus reference TRBV5-1 and TRBJ2-1, the full variable domain is KAGVTQTPRYLIKTRGQQVTLSCSPISGHRSVSWYQQTPGQGLQFLFEYFSETQRNKGNFPGRFSGRQFSNSRSEMNVSTLELGDSALYLCASSFHGGSALGGEQFFGPGTRLTVL.

V gene TRBV29-1 combines with J gene TRBJ2-2, with 9 bases that match TRBD2. V lost 6 bases, J lost 1 base, and 3 bases stayed unmatched. The CDR3 is 14 amino acids. Germline V gene lookup returns CDR1 SQVTM and CDR2 ANQGSEA. CDR3 DNA sequence: TGCAGCGTCCTAGCGGGGATGAACACCGGGGAGCTGTTTTTT. Amino acid sequence: CSVLAGMNTGELFF.

This rearrangement joins TRBV2 to TRBJ2-1; 11 bases line up with TRBD2. The CDR3 length is 16 residues. Germline CDR1 and CDR2: SNHLY and FYNNEI. V was pared by 2 bases and J by 7 bases, with 7 bases of the junction left unmatched. This CDR3 is CASSESTSGSLNEQFF. The CDR3 coding sequence is TGTGCCAGCAGTGAATCCACTAGCGGGAGCTTGAATGAGCAGTTCTTC.

The V call is TRBV5-1, the J call TRBJ1-2; tentative D call: TRBD1 (5 bases). This CDR3 spans 15 amino acids. The germline V gene encodes CDR1 SGHRS and CDR2 YFSETQ. The V end lost 0 bases, the J end lost 3 bases, and 12 bases lay between the germline ends. CDR3 nucleotides: TGCGCCAGCAGCTTGGACGGACACGTGTACTATGGCTACACCTTC. Translation: CASSLDGHVYYGYTF.

Notes on this clonotype: One end of the junction does not line up with germline, which may come from a read error. The J gene is TRBJ2-1, the V gene TRBV10-3, with 7 bases identical to TRBD2. From germline, CDR1 is ENHRY and CDR2 SYGVKD. The CDR3 contains 15 residues. The CDR3 DNA reads TGTGCCATCCGTGAGGAGCGGGGCGTTCCCAATGAGCAGTTCTTC. Its protein is CAIREERGVPNEQFF.

The V call is TRBV5-1, the J call TRBJ2-5, with TRBD1 matching over 9 bases. The CDR3 covers 15 residues. The trim removed 3 bases at V and 5 bases at J, leaving 8 bases unmatched. CDR1 and CDR2 from the germline V gene are SGHRS and YFSETQ. The DNA for the CDR3 is TGCGCCAGCAGCTCACAGGGGGCGTTCGGTGAGACCCAGTACTTC. This translates into CASSSQGAFGETQYF.

This clonotype showed up just once. This chain uses TRBV7-2 with TRBJ2-7, with D tentatively TRBD2 (6 bases). The germline V and J ends were trimmed by 4 bases and 4 bases, with 20 bases remaining between them. The CDR3 contains 16 residues. Germline V gene data show CDR1 as SGHTA and CDR2 as FQGNSA. The CDR3 spells CASSSSGGSARYEQYF. CDR3 coding DNA: TGTGCCAGCAGCTCCTCCGGGGGAAGCGCGAGGTACGAGCAGTACTTC.

V is TRBV6-1 and J is TRBJ2-7, with D hard to call. The CDR3 totals 14 residues. Per the germline V gene, CDR1 is MNHNS and CDR2 is SASEGT. Trimming removed 5 bases from V and 0 bases from J, with 11 bases in between. DNA of the CDR3: TGTGCCAGCAGTCCCCAGACCCGCTCCTACGAGCAGTACTTC. This sequence encodes CASSPQTRSYEQYF.

The chain couples TRBV29-1 to TRBJ1-5; tentatively, D is TRBD1 (5 bases). The CDR3 has 14 amino acids. Trimming left V 6 bases short and J 5 bases short, with 17 bases between. Germline loops: CDR1 SQVTM, CDR2 ANQGSEA. CDR3 sequence reads: CSVAGPGGDQPQHF. CDR3 nucleotide sequence: TGCAGCGTGGCGGGGCCAGGAGGCGATCAGCCCCAGCATTTT.

This chain uses TRBV27 with TRBJ1-4, with D possibly matching TRBD1 (6 bases). The germline V gene has CDR1 MNHEY and CDR2 SMNVEV (reference sequence). The V and J ends lost 5 bases and 4 bases respectively, with 14 bases between them. This CDR3 has 15 amino acids. CDR3 sequence (DNA): TGTGCCAGCAGTCCGAGCAGGGGTAATAATGAAAAACTGTTTTTT. Amino acid sequence: CASSPSRGNNEKLFF.

The chain is built from TRBV7-2 and TRBJ2-2; 11 bases fit TRBD1. The CDR3 consists of 17 residues. The junction had 12 bases not matched to a gene; V was cut back by 5 bases and J by 7 bases. Germline V CDR1 and CDR2: SGHTA, FQGNSA. The CDR3 DNA is TGTGCCAGCAGCCAAGGCCCGCCGGGACAGGGGGTCGGGGAGCTGTTTTTT. Its protein is CASSQGPPGQGVGELFF.

This chain connects TRBV6-1 to TRBJ2-4, with 11 positions matching TRBD2. Germline V gene sequence: CDR1 MNHNS, CDR2 SASEGT. Trimming took 5 bases from V and 8 from J; bases not matched to a gene: 14. This CDR3 has 17 amino acids. CDR3 nucleotides: TGTGCCAGCAGTATGTGGATAGCGGGGGGGCTCACAGACATTCAGTACTTC. This codes for CASSMWIAGGLTDIQYF.

The chain is built from TRBV5-1 and TRBJ1-4; no clear D gene. V was trimmed by 0 bases and J by 0 bases, leaving 12 bases between them. This CDR3 is built from 17 residues. Germline CDR1 SGHRS, CDR2 YFSETQ. Here the CDR3 reads CASSLDSQYATNEKLFF. Here the CDR3 DNA reads TGCGCCAGCAGCTTGGATTCCCAGTATGCAACTAATGAAAAACTGTTTTTT.

The chain is built from TRBV9 and TRBJ2-5, with 11 bases fitting TRBD2. Germline loops: CDR1 SGDLS, CDR2 YYNGEE. The CDR3 spans 18 residues. V dropped 0 bases and J dropped 3; count of bases not matched to a gene: 10. CDR3 DNA: TGTGCCAGCAGCGTAGGGGGGCTAGCGGGGGGACTTAAAGAGACCCAGTACTTC. It encodes CASSVGGLAGGLKETQYF.